What follows is one T cell receptor (beta chain) and its context. Its antigen is undetermined. The sort gate was single viable CD3+CD4+CD8-CD45RO+ cells for memory CD4+ T cells. Measured with immunoSEQ multiplex PCR; TCRdb has only the in-frame clones, and not every one. The repertoire holds approximately 63,000 clones, with around 80% as singletons. These data are taken from a study of memory CD4+ T cells and cytomegalovirus serostatus. The overall study: This sample comes from healthy Belgian adults, 9 CMV seropositive, 24 seronegative.

Study observations and caveats: CD4+ memory repertoires contained about 40% of the roughly 160 reported CMV TCRbeta sequences.

CDR3 length: 18 residues. Looked up from germline, CDR1 is SGHRS and CDR2 is YFSETQ. Trimming removed 3 bases from V and 0 bases from J; junction bases left unmatched: 9. Sequencing input: memory CD4+ T cells from blood. This rearrangement joins TRBV5-1 to TRBJ2-6; 7 bases are shared with TRBD1. The sequence derives from an adult in good health and CMV-seronegative. Some clones in this sample may be carry-over from other donors' samples. The DNA of the CDR3 is TGCGCCAGCAGCTCCTCCGGGACAGCGACCTCTGGGGCCAACGTCCTGACTTTC. Its protein product is CASSSSGTATSGANVLTF.